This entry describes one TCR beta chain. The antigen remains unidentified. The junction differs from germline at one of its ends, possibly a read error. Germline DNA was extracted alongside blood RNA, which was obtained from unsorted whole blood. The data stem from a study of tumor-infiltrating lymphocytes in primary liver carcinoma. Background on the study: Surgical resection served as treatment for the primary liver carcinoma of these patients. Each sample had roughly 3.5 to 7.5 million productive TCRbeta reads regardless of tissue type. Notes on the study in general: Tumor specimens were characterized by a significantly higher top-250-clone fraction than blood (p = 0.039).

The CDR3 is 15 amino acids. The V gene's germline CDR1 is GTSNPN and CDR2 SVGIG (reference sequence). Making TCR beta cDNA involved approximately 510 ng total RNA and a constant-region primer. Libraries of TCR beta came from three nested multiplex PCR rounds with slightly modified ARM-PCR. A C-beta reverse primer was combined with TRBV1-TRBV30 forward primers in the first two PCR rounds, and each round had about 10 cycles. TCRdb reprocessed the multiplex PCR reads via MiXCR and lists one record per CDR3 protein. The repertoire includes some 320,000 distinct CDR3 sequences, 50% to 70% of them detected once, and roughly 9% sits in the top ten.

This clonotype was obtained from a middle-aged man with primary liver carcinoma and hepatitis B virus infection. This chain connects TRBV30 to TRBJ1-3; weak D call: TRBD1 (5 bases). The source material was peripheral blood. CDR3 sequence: CAWSRDSGSGNTTYF. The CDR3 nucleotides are TGTGCCTGGAGCCGGGACTCTGGCTCTGGAAACACCACATATTTT. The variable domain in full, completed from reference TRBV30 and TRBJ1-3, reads SQTIHQWPATLVQPVGSPLSLECTVEGTSNPNLYWYRQAAGRGLQLLFYSVGIGQISSEVPQNLSASRPQDRQFILSSKKLLLSDSGFYLCAWSRDSGSGNTTYFGEGSWLTVV.